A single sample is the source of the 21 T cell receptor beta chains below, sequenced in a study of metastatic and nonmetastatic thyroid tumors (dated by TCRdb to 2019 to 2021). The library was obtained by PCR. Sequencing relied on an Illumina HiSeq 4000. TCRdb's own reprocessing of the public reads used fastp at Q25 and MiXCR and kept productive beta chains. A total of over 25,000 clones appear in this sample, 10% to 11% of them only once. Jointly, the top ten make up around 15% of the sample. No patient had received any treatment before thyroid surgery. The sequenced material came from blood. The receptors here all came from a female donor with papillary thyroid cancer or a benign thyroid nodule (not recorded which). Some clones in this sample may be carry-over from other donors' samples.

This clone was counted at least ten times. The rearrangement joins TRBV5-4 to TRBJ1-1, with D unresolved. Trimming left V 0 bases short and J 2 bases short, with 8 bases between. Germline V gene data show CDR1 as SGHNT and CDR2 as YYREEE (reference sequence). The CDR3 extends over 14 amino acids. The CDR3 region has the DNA TGTGCCAGCAGCTTGGGCCGGATAAACACTGAAGCTTTCTTT. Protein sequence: CASSLGRINTEAFF. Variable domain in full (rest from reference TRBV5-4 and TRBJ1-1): ETGVTQSPTHLIKTRGQQVTLRCSSQSGHNTVSWYQQALGQGPQFIFQYYREEENGRGNFPPRFSGLQFPNYSSELNVNALELDDSALYLCASSLGRINTEAFFGQGTRLTVV.

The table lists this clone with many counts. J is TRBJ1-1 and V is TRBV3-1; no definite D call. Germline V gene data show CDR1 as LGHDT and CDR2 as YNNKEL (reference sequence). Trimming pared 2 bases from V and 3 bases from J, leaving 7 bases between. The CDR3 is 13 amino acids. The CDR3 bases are TGTGCCAGCAGCCAACAAAGAGACACTGAAGCTTTCTTT. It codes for CASSQQRDTEAFF.

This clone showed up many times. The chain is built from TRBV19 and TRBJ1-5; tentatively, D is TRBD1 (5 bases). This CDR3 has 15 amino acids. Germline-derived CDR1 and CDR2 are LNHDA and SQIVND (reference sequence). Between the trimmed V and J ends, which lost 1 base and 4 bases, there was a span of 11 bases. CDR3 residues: CASSIVDSPNQPQHF. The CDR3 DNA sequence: TGTGCCAGTAGTATAGTCGACAGCCCAAATCAGCCCCAGCATTTT.

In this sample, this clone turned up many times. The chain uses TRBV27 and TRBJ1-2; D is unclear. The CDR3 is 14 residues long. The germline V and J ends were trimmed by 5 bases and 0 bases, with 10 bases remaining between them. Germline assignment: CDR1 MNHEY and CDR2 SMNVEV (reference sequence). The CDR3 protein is CASSPRGANYGYTF. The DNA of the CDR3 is TGTGCCAGCAGTCCGCGCGGGGCTAACTATGGCTACACCTTC.

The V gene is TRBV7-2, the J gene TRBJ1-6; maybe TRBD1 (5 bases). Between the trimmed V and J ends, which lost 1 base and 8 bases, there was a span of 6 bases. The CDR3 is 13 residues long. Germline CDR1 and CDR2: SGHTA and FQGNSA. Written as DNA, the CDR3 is TGTGCCAGCAGCTTAGTACAGGATTCACCCCTCCACTTT. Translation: CASSLVQDSPLHF.

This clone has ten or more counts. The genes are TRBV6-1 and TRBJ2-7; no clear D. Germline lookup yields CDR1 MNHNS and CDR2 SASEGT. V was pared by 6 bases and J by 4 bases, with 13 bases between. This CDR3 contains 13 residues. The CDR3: CASRLGPMYEQYF. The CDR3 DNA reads TGTGCCAGCAGACTCGGGCCAATGTACGAGCAGTACTTC.

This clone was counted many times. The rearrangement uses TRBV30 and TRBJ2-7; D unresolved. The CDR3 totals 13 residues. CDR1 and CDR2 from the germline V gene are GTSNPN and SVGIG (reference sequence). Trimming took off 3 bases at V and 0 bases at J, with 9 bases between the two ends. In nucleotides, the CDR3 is TGTGCCTGGAGAAGTTCTGGCTCCTACGAGCAGTACTTC. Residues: CAWRSSGSYEQYF.

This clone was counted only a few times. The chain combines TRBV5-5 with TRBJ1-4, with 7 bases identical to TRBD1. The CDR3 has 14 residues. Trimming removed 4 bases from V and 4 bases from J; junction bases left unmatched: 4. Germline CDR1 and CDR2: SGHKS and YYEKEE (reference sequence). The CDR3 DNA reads TGTGCCAGCAGCGGGGACAGTTTTAATGAAAAACTGTTTTTT. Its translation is CASSGDSFNEKLFF.

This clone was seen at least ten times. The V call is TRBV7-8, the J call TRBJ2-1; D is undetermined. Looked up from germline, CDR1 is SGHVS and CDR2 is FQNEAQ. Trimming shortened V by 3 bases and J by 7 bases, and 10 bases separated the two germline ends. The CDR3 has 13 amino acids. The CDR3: CASSFGTPNEQFF. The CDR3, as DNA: TGTGCCAGCAGCTTCGGTACCCCAAATGAGCAGTTCTTC. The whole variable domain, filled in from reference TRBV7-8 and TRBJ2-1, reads GAGVSQSPRYKVAKRGQDVALRCDPISGHVSLFWYQQALGQGPEFLTYFQNEAQLDKSGLPSDRFFAERPEGSVSTLKIQRTQQEDSAVYLCASSFGTPNEQFFGPGTRLTVL.

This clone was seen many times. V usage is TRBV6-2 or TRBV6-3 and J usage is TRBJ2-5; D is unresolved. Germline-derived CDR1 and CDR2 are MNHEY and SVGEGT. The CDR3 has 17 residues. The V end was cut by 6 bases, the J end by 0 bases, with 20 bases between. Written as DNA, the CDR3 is TGTGCCAGCAGCAACGTGGGCAGAGCCTCGTACCAAGAGACCCAGTACTTC. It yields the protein CASSNVGRASYQETQYF.

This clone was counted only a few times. The DNA for the CDR3 is TGTGCTAGTGGCTCAGGAGGGGCCTTGGGGTACGAGCAGTACTTC. It encodes CASGSGGALGYEQYF. The rearrangement joins TRBV12-5 to TRBJ2-7; D might be TRBD2 (6 bases). CDR1 LGHNT and CDR2 FRNRAP come from the germline V gene. The V gene lost 6 bases and the J gene lost 4 bases, with 19 bases spanning the gap. This CDR3 is 15 amino acids long.

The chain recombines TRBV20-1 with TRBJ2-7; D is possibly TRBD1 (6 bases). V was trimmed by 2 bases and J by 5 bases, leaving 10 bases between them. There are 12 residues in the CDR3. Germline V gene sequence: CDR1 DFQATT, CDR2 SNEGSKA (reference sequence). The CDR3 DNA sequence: TGCAGTGCTAGAAGGGACAACCACGAGCAGTACTTC. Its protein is CSARRDNHEQYF.

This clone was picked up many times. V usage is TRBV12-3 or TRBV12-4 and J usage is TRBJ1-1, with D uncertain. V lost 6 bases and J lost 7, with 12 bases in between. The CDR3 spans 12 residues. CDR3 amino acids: CASSSDINEAFF. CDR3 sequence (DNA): TGTGCCAGCAGCTCTGACATCAATGAAGCTTTCTTT.

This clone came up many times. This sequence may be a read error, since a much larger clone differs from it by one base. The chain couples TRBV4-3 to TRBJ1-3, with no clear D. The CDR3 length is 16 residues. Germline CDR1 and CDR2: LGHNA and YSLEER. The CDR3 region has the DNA TGCGCCAGCAGCCAAGATTTGACGGGCTCTGGAGACACCATATATTTT. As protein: CASSQDLTGSGDTIYF.

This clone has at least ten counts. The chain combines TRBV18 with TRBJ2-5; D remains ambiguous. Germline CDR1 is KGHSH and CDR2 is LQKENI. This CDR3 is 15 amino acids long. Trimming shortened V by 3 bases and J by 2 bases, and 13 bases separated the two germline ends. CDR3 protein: CASSPTPRKQETQYF. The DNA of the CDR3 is TGTGCCAGCTCACCGACCCCAAGGAAACAAGAGACCCAGTACTTC.

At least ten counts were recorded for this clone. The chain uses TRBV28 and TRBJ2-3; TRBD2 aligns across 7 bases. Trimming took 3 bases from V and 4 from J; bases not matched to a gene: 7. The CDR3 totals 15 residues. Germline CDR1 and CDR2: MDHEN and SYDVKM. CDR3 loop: CASSFAGTIPDTQYF. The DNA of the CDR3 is TGTGCCAGCAGTTTTGCGGGGACTATCCCAGATACGCAGTATTTT.

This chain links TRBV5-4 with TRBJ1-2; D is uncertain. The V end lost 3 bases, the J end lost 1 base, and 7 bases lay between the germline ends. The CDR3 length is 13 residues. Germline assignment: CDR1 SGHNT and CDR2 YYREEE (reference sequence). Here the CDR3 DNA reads TGTGCCAGCAGCTCCGACGGTAACTATGGCTACACCTTC. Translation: CASSSDGNYGYTF.

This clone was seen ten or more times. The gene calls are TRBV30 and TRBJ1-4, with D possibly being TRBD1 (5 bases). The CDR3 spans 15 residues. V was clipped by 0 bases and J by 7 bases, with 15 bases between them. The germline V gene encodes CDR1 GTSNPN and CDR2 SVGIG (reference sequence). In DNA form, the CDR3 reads TGTGCCTGGAGTGTGGGTTCCGGCGGGGGTGAAAAACTGTTTTTT. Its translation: CAWSVGSGGGEKLFF.

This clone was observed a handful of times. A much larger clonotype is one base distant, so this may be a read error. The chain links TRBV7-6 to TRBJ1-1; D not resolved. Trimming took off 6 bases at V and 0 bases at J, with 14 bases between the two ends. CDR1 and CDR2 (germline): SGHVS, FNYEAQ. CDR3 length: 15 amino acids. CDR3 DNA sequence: TGTGCCAGCAGGAGCCCGGGCGGCATGAACACTGAAGCTTTCTTT. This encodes CASRSPGGMNTEAFF.

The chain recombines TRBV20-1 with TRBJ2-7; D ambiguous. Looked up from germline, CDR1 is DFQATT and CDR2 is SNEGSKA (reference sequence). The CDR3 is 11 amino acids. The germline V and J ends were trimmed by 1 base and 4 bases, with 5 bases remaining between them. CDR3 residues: CSARGPYEQYF. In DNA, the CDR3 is TGCAGTGCTAGAGGGCCGTACGAGCAGTACTTC.

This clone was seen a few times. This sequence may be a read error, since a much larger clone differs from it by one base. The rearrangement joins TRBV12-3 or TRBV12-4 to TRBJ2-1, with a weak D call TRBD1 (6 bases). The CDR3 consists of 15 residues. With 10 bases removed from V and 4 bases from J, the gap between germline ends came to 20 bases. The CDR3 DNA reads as TGTGCCATCACCAAAAGAGGGGGACGGTACAATGAGCAGTTCTTC. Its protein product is CAITKRGGRYNEQFF.